Listed below are T cell receptor beta chains from one sample, sequenced in a study of T cell repertoires in cytomegalovirus infection. TCRdb independently ran MiXCR on the reads; one entry per CDR3 protein. The top ten clones hold around 15% of a sample with about 450,000 distinct CDR3 sequences, 31% of them seen once. Material: PBMCs. The receptors stem from a human donor in good health (CMV status not recorded). Some clones in this sample may be carry-over from other donors' samples. CDR3s include the opening cysteine and the closing phenylalanine or tryptophan. The order of the fields is D gene, V gene, clone size, J gene, CDR3 DNA, CDR3 protein. D genes are given only for firm matches. The size of a clone is reported for some rows only, either as once, few or many, or as a class for expanded clones.

.,TRBV19,.,TRBJ2-3,TGTGCCAGTAGTCCTCTAGGTTCTAGCACAGATACGCAGTATTTT,CASSPLGSSTDTQYF
TRBD1,TRBV2,.,TRBJ1-5,TGTGCCAGCGACGAAGGGGGCGCCGGCAATCAGCCCCAGCATTTT,CASDEGGAGNQPQHF
TRBD1,TRBV7-6,.,TRBJ1-6,TGTGCCAGCAGCCCCCCAGGGGGAGATTATAATTCACCCCTCCAATTT,CASSPPGGDYNSPLQF
.,TRBV27,few,TRBJ2-5,TGTGCCAGCAGTTTGAAGGGAGAGACCCAGTACTTC,CASSLKGETQYF
TRBD1,TRBV7-8,.,TRBJ2-7,TGTGCCAGCAGCTCAAATCCGGGACAGTACTACGAGCAGTACTTC,CASSSNPGQYYEQYF
.,TRBV3-1,few,TRBJ1-5,TGTGCCAGCAGCCGGGGACCCGGGGGACAGCCCCAGCATTTT,CASSRGPGGQPQHF
.,TRBV12-3/TRBV12-4,few,TRBJ1-5,TGTGCCATACGGGAAGAAATAAGGTTTCTCAATCAGCCCCAGCATTTT,CAIREEIRFLNQPQHF
.,TRBV7-2,many,TRBJ1-1,TGTGCCAGCAGCCCTACGACAGGTTTGAACACTGAAGCTTTCTTT,CASSPTTGLNTEAFF
.,TRBV19,.,TRBJ2-6,TGTGCCAGTAGTATTTTCCAGACAGTGTCGCTCTCTGGGGCCAACGTCCTGACTTTC,CASSIFQTVSLSGANVLTF
TRBD1,TRBV6-1,many,TRBJ2-7,TGTGCCAGCAGCGGGACAGTAGTCTCCTACGAGCAGTACTTC,CASSGTVVSYEQYF
.,TRBV5-6,.,TRBJ1-1,TGTGCCAGCAGCTTGAGGCCGCACACTGAAGCTTTCTTT,CASSLRPHTEAFF
.,TRBV5-8,few,TRBJ2-1,TGTGCCAGCAGCTTGTTTGGGGGGCCGTACAATGAGCAGTTCTTC,CASSLFGGPYNEQFF
.,TRBV4-1,.,TRBJ1-5,TGCGCCGGCAGACAAGATTGGGACAATCAGCCCCAGCATTTT,CAGRQDWDNQPQHF
.,TRBV27,few,TRBJ2-1,TGTGCCAGCAGTTCCCTTGCGGGGACCTACAATGAGCAGTTCTTC,CASSSLAGTYNEQFF
.,TRBV12-3/TRBV12-4,once,TRBJ1-6,TGTGCCAGCAGTTTAGCAGGATCGGTTCCACCCCTCCACTTT,CASSLAGSVPPLHF
TRBD1,TRBV19,.,TRBJ2-3,TGTGCCAGTAGTCCCGGACAGGTTAGCACAGATACGCAGTATTTT,CASSPGQVSTDTQYF
.,TRBV6-6,few,TRBJ2-1,TGTGCCAGCAGCACGCAGGGAAGAAACAATGAGCAGTTCTTC,CASSTQGRNNEQFF
.,TRBV4-1,.,TRBJ2-4,TGTGCCAGCAGCCAAGTGGTAGATACTACTCAAAACATTCAGTACTTC,CASSQVVDTTQNIQYF
.,TRBV7-3,.,TRBJ2-3,TGTGCCAGGAGCTTAGGGGGGAGCACAGATACGCAGTATTTT,CARSLGGSTDTQYF
.,TRBV6-2/TRBV6-3,few,TRBJ1-2,TGTGCCAGCAGTGACCATTCCGGGACCCGACTTGATGGCTACACCTTC,CASSDHSGTRLDGYTF
.,TRBV27,.,TRBJ1-6,TGTGCCAGCAGTTTATCCTGGACAACTTATAATCTACCCCTCCACTTT,CASSLSWTTYNLPLHF
.,TRBV13,.,TRBJ2-1,TGTGCCAGCAGCCTCCTGATCAATGAGCAGTTCTTC,CASSLLINEQFF
.,TRBV5-1,.,TRBJ1-1,TGCGCCAGCAGCTTGGAACAGGGTAGTGGGGCTTTCTTT,CASSLEQGSGAFF
.,TRBV19,.,TRBJ2-2,TGTGCCAGTAGTTGGCAGGGATCCGGGGAGCTGTTTTTT,CASSWQGSGELFF
TRBD1,TRBV6-2/TRBV6-3,.,TRBJ2-7,TGTGCCAGCAGCAAGACAGGGGCCGCCTACGAGCAGTACTTC,CASSKTGAAYEQYF
.,TRBV7-8,.,TRBJ2-2,TGTGCCAGCACCAAAGGAGGTTCTCACACCGGGGAGCTGTTTTTT,CASTKGGSHTGELFF
.,TRBV28,many,TRBJ1-1,TGTGCCAGCAGTTTAACTTACAGCATGAACACTGAAGCTTTCTTT,CASSLTYSMNTEAFF
TRBD1,TRBV27,.,TRBJ1-4,TGTGCCAGCAGTTTATGGAATTTTACGGGACAGGCCGAAAAACTGTTTTTT,CASSLWNFTGQAEKLFF
.,TRBV7-9,.,TRBJ1-1,TGTGCCAGCACCGGGGTGGTGAACACTGAAGCTTTCTTT,CASTGVVNTEAFF
TRBD1,TRBV7-9,many,TRBJ1-2,TGTGCCAGCAGCTTCCGACAGGGGGCTATGAACTATGGCTACACCTTC,CASSFRQGAMNYGYTF
.,TRBV19,.,TRBJ1-2,TGTGCCACCGGGACCCAGCCTCCGGGAGGCTACACCTTC,CATGTQPPGGYTF
.,TRBV12-5,.,TRBJ2-2,TGTGCTAGTGGTTTGGTGGGAGTACTCGCGAACACCGGGGAGCTGTTTTTT,CASGLVGVLANTGELFF
TRBD2,TRBV4-1,.,TRBJ2-1,TGCGCCAGCAGCCTTGACCGAGCGGGGGGGACTTACAATGAGCAGTTCTTC,CASSLDRAGGTYNEQFF
.,TRBV6-4,.,TRBJ1-1,TGTGCCAGCAGTGACGACAGCAACACTGAATCTTTCTTT,CASSDDSNTESFF
TRBD2,TRBV24-1,.,TRBJ2-5,TGTGCCACCAGTGATCGAAACGAATGGACTAGCGGGGAAGAGACCCAGTACTTC,CATSDRNEWTSGEETQYF
.,TRBV12-3/TRBV12-4,.,TRBJ1-1,TGTGCCAGCACGGGGAGGTTTGGGAGCACTGAAGCTTTCTTT,CASTGRFGSTEAFF
TRBD1,TRBV4-1,.,TRBJ1-6,TGTGCCAGCAGCCAAGAAGGGACAGGGGGCTCTGGTTCACCCCTCCCCTTT,CASSQEGTGGSGSPLPF
TRBD2,TRBV4-2,few,TRBJ2-3,TGTGCCAGCAGCCAAGATTTTAGCGGGGGACCCGTTACGCAGTATTTT,CASSQDFSGGPVTQYF
.,TRBV6-1,many,TRBJ1-2,TGTGCCAGCAGTGGGGTTTTCGCAGGGAACTATGGCTACACCTTC,CASSGVFAGNYGYTF
.,TRBV5-4,few,TRBJ2-7,TGTGCCAGCAGCGCAGCCTCGGGGGTGGCCTACGAGCAGTACTTC,CASSAASGVAYEQYF
.,TRBV6-5,.,TRBJ2-2,TGTGCCAGCAGTTACTCCGGGGGGCGAGCCGGGGAGCTGTTTTTT,CASSYSGGRAGELFF
.,TRBV7-2,.,TRBJ2-7,TGTGCCAGCAGGGAAGCCATGACCTACGAGCAGTACTTC,CASREAMTYEQYF
.,TRBV20-1,.,TRBJ1-4,TGCAGTGCTACCACTACCGGACAGCCTAATGAAAAACTGTTTTTT,CSATTTGQPNEKLFF
.,TRBV6-8,.,TRBJ1-2,TGTGCCAGCAGCGGGATAGGTGGCTACACCTTC,CASSGIGGYTF
TRBD2,TRBV4-1,.,TRBJ2-3,TGCGCCAGCAGCCACAACGGGGGGGCCTGGGGCACAGATACGCAGTATTTT,CASSHNGGAWGTDTQYF
TRBD2,TRBV29-1,few,TRBJ2-1,TGCAGCGTGCCTAGCGGCGGAAACAATGAGCAGTTCTTC,CSVPSGGNNEQFF
TRBD2,TRBV12-3/TRBV12-4,few,TRBJ2-2,TGTGCCAGCAGTTCTTCCCGGGGGGGCACCGGGGAGCTGTTTTTT,CASSSSRGGTGELFF
.,TRBV7-2,many,TRBJ1-6,TGTGCCAGCAGCTCCCGCCGGGGCAGGGTCGATAATTCACCCCTCCACTTT,CASSSRRGRVDNSPLHF
.,TRBV28,few,TRBJ1-2,TGTGCCAGCAGGCCGAAATTTTTGGGGTTTATCGGAGCTAACTATGGCTACACCTTC,CASRPKFLGFIGANYGYTF
.,TRBV23-1,.,TRBJ1-4,TGCGCCAGCAGTCAATCGCTTAGCAGACCCAATGAAAAACTGTTTTTT,CASSQSLSRPNEKLFF
.,TRBV27,.,TRBJ1-1,TGTGCCAGCAGTAATGGGAACACTGAAGCTTTCTTT,CASSNGNTEAFF
TRBD1,TRBV9,.,TRBJ1-6,TGTGCCAGCAGCGCCCTTGGGACAGCAAATTCACCCCTCCACTTT,CASSALGTANSPLHF
.,TRBV27,few,TRBJ1-1,TGTGCCAGCAGGAGACGCGGGTCTCTCACTGAAGCTTTCTTT,CASRRRGSLTEAFF
TRBD2,TRBV20-1,few,TRBJ2-7,TGCAGTGCTAGAGATCGCTCGTCCGGACTAGCGGGGAGAACTTCGAGCTCCTACGAGCAGTACTTC,CSARDRSSGLAGRTSSSYEQYF
.,TRBV28,.,TRBJ1-4,TGTGCCAGCAGTTTAAATTACGAAAAACTGTTTTTT,CASSLNYEKLFF
TRBD1,TRBV5-5,.,TRBJ1-1,TGTGCCAGCAGCTATAACTGGGACAGGCCAAACACTGAAGCTTTCTTT,CASSYNWDRPNTEAFF
.,TRBV14,few,TRBJ1-4,TGTGCCAGCAGCCACTGGGACCTTGGGAGGGAAAAACTGTTTTTT,CASSHWDLGREKLFF
.,TRBV7-8,many,TRBJ2-7,TGTGCCAGCAGCTTGGGACGGACCTACGAGCAGTACTTC,CASSLGRTYEQYF
.,TRBV7-3,.,TRBJ2-1,TGTGCCAGCAGCCCTCTCGGACAGAGCTCCTACAATGAGCAGTTCTTC,CASSPLGQSSYNEQFF